One sample yielded the 16 T cell receptor beta chains listed below, sequenced in a study of cytomegalovirus exposure and HLA in healthy donors. PCR employed 60 Vbeta and 13 Jbeta primers. Sequenced by immunoSEQ multiplex PCR; TCRdb stores in-frame clones only, minus some. The data include around 70,000 clones; the top ten clones carry roughly 3.8%. The sequenced sample was PBMCs. These receptors all come from a female donor in good health and CMV-seropositive.

The V gene is TRBV28, the J gene TRBJ1-5, with a tentative D call TRBD1 (5 bases). The CDR3 length is 14 residues. V was pared by 3 bases and J by 6 bases, with 12 bases between. From germline, CDR1 is MDHEN and CDR2 SYDVKM. This chain's CDR3 is CASSFPGTAQPQHF. In DNA form, the CDR3 reads TGTGCCAGCAGTTTTCCGGGGACTGCTCAGCCCCAGCATTTT.

J is TRBJ2-1 and V is TRBV7-6; D not resolved. V lost 2 bases to trimming and J lost 8 bases, with 10 bases between them. This CDR3 region has 13 residues. CDR1 and CDR2 (germline): SGHVS, FNYEAQ. The CDR3 spells CASSLRYSDEQFF. The DNA for the CDR3 is TGTGCCAGCAGCTTAAGGTACAGTGATGAGCAGTTCTTC.

The rearrangement uses TRBV7-9 and TRBJ1-1; no reliable D call. CDR1 is SEHNR, CDR2 FQNEAQ, per germline (reference sequence). CDR3 length: 15 amino acids. The V gene lost 0 bases and the J gene lost 1 base, with 9 bases spanning the gap. In DNA form, the CDR3 reads TGTGCCAGCAGCTTAGCCGCGGGCAGGAACACTGAAGCTTTCTTT. Its translation: CASSLAAGRNTEAFF.

The V gene is TRBV5-6, the J gene TRBJ1-3; maybe TRBD1 (6 bases). CDR1 and CDR2 (germline): SGHDT, YYEEEE. The V and J ends lost 1 base and 4 bases respectively, with 12 bases between them. The CDR3 has 15 residues. This CDR3 reads CASSLMGANGNTIYF. In nucleotides, the CDR3 is TGTGCCAGCAGCTTGATGGGGGCGAACGGAAACACCATATATTTT. Complete variable domain (other parts from reference TRBV5-6 and TRBJ1-3): DAGVTQSPTHLIKTRGQQVTLRCSPKSGHDTVSWYQQALGQGPQFIFQYYEEEERQRGNFPDRFSGHQFPNYSSELNVNALLLGDSALYLCASSLMGANGNTIYFGEGSWLTVV.

The J gene is TRBJ2-3, the V gene TRBV28; D is uncertain. V was shortened by 10 bases and J by 7 bases, with 21 bases between the two germline ends. The CDR3 spans 14 residues. Per the germline V gene, CDR1 is MDHEN and CDR2 is SYDVKM. The CDR3 bases are TGTGCCATCACTTCCGGGTCCGCCACCTATACGCAGTATTTT. Its translation is CAITSGSATYTQYF.

CDR3 bases: TGCGCCAGCAGACAATTGGACAGGGGGTCCCAGCCCCAGCATTTT. Its translation: CASRQLDRGSQPQHF. V is TRBV4-1 and J is TRBJ1-5; 10 bases agree with TRBD1. With 6 bases clipped from V and 7 bases from J, the junction kept 9 bases outside the gene matches. There are 15 residues in the CDR3. Germline CDR1 MGHRA, CDR2 YSYEKL.

The CDR3 DNA is TGTGCCAGCAGTCCCTTCCACAGGGGCACTGAAGCTTTCTTT. Amino acids: CASSPFHRGTEAFF. The chain is built from TRBV27 and TRBJ1-1; 7 bases agree with TRBD1. The CDR3 contains 14 residues. V dropped 5 bases and J dropped 4; count of bases not matched to a gene: 7. In germline, CDR1 is MNHEY, CDR2 SMNVEV (reference sequence).

The rearrangement links TRBV19 to TRBJ2-6, with D hard to call. Germline CDR1 LNHDA, CDR2 SQIVND (reference sequence). The CDR3 spans 19 residues. Trimming pared 3 bases from V and 0 bases from J, leaving 18 bases between. CDR3 bases: TGTGCCAGTAGTATTGCCCCCCTTAGACTCTTCTCTGGGGCCAACGTCCTGACTTTC. Its translation is CASSIAPLRLFSGANVLTF.

The V gene is TRBV10-3, the J gene TRBJ2-2; tentatively, D is TRBD1 (5 bases). Trimming stripped 5 bases from V and 5 bases from J, with 15 bases between. Germline V lookup: CDR1 ENHRY, CDR2 SYGVKD. The CDR3 spans 15 residues. Here the CDR3 reads CAISILQSGTGELFF. CDR3 in DNA: TGTGCCATCAGTATACTTCAGTCAGGGACCGGGGAGCTGTTTTTT.

The genes are TRBV27 and TRBJ1-2, with TRBD1 matching 7 bases. This CDR3 contains 13 residues. CDR1 MNHEY and CDR2 SMNVEV come from the germline V gene (reference sequence). J lost 6 bases, V lost 2 bases, and 3 bases had no gene match. In DNA form, the CDR3 reads TGTGCCAGCAGTTTAAAACAGGGGCATGGCTACACCTTC. Translation gives CASSLKQGHGYTF.

The J gene is TRBJ2-5, the V gene TRBV12-5, with TRBD2 identical over 7 bases. The CDR3 covers 17 residues. V lost 1 base, J lost 2 bases, and 10 bases stayed unmatched. From germline, CDR1 is LGHNT and CDR2 FRNRAP. The CDR3 spells CASGLGQSAGVQETQYF. In DNA form, the CDR3 reads TGTGCTAGTGGTTTGGGTCAATCCGCGGGGGTTCAAGAGACCCAGTACTTC.

The CDR3 reads CASRGADRVDEQYF. The CDR3 DNA reads as TGTGCCAGCAGGGGCGCGGACAGGGTCGACGAGCAGTACTTC. V usage is TRBV7-9 and J usage is TRBJ2-7, with 8 bases lining up with TRBD1. This CDR3 contains 14 residues. Germline trimming cut 6 bases from V and 5 bases from J; bases unmatched to any gene: 9. Germline CDR1 and CDR2: SEHNR and FQNEAQ (reference sequence).

The chain couples TRBV7-8 to TRBJ2-7, with D maybe TRBD2 (7 bases). Germline CDR1 SGHVS, CDR2 FQNEAQ. V was shortened by 0 bases and J by 7 bases, with 19 bases between the two germline ends. CDR3 length equals 16 residues. CDR3 sequence reads: CASSLAGGGPRWEQYF. In nucleotides, the CDR3 is TGTGCCAGCAGCTTAGCGGGCGGGGGCCCAAGGTGGGAGCAGTACTTC. Full variable domain (rest looked up from reference TRBV7-8 and TRBJ2-7): GAGVSQSPRYKVAKRGQDVALRCDPISGHVSLFWYQQALGQGPEFLTYFQNEAQLDKSGLPSDRFFAERPEGSVSTLKIQRTQQEDSAVYLCASSLAGGGPRWEQYFGPGTRLTVT.

The chain carries TRBV5-6 and TRBJ1-2, with D possibly being TRBD1 (5 bases). The CDR3 runs to 15 residues. V lost 0 bases and J lost 4, with 13 bases in between. In germline, CDR1 is SGHDT, CDR2 YYEEEE. The CDR3 spells CASSLVTGGAYGYTF. For the CDR3, the DNA is TGTGCCAGCAGCTTGGTCACGGGGGGAGCCTATGGCTACACCTTC.

V gene TRBV7-9 combines with J gene TRBJ1-2; the D is unclear. Between the trimmed V and J ends, which lost 6 bases and 7 bases, there was a span of 18 bases. The CDR3 length is 14 residues. CDR1 is SEHNR and CDR2 is FQNEAQ in the germline V gene (reference sequence). This CDR3 reads CASRPGGVDGGYTF. CDR3 nucleotide sequence: TGTGCCAGCAGACCAGGCGGGGTTGACGGTGGCTACACCTTC.

The V call is TRBV19, the J call TRBJ2-7, with 14 bases that match TRBD2. The CDR3 is 14 residues long. The V and J ends lost 4 bases and 5 bases, in that order; junction bases with no gene match: 1. Germline CDR1 is LNHDA and CDR2 is SQIVND (reference sequence). This CDR3 is CASSTGLAGDEQYF. In nucleotides, the CDR3 is TGTGCCAGTAGTACGGGACTAGCGGGAGACGAGCAGTACTTC.